One and the same sample provided the 32 T cell receptor beta chains below, sequenced in a study of OX40 agonist ivuxolimab in advanced cancers. Using immunoSEQ multiplex PCR, the repertoire was profiled, and TCRdb retains in-frame clones only, with some absent. The table lists some 70,000 clones, roughly nine tenths of them singletons. Specimen: CD4+ or CD8+ T cells sorted from blood, collected in a trial of the OX40 agonist ivuxolimab. The receptors were sampled from an adult with an advanced solid tumor such as melanoma, head and neck, liver or kidney cancer.

The chain employs TRBV5-8 and TRBJ2-3; 7 nucleotides align to TRBD1. Germline lookup yields CDR1 SGHTS and CDR2 YDEGEE. The CDR3 loop spans 15 amino acids. Losses at the gene ends were 5 bases for V and 2 bases for J; bases not matched to a gene: 8. The CDR3 bases are TGTGCCAGCAGGCCCGGACAGGAGGACACAGATACGCAGTATTTT. Protein: CASRPGQEDTDTQYF.

The rearrangement joins TRBV27 to TRBJ2-2; the match to TRBD2 covers 7 bases. CDR1 MNHEY and CDR2 SMNVEV come from the germline V gene (reference sequence). The CDR3 is 16 residues long. V trimming: 1 base; J trimming: 4 bases; junction bases outside the gene matches: 6. CDR3: CASSLFGRGSTGELFF. The CDR3 nucleotides read TGTGCCAGCAGTTTATTCGGGCGGGGGAGCACCGGGGAGCTGTTTTTT.

This chain links TRBV28 with TRBJ1-2; D remains unclear. Germline CDR1 and CDR2: MDHEN and SYDVKM. The ends were cut back, 3 bases at V and 4 bases at J, with 9 bases in the middle. The CDR3 sequence is 13 residues long. The CDR3 DNA is TGTGCCAGCAGTTTTGCAGCGCCCTATGGCTACACCTTC. This codes for CASSFAAPYGYTF.

This chain uses TRBV9 with TRBJ2-1; 7 bases map to TRBD2. Trimming removed 0 bases from V and 6 bases from J; junction bases left unmatched: 6. This CDR3 has 15 residues. Germline CDR1 reads SGDLS; CDR2 reads YYNGEE. CDR3 residues: CASSVVSGASNEQFF. As DNA, the CDR3 is TGTGCCAGCAGCGTAGTCAGCGGGGCCTCCAATGAGCAGTTCTTC.

In its sample, this clone was seen once. This chain joins TRBV5-8 and TRBJ1-1; D remains ambiguous. The CDR3 covers 12 residues. Deletions cut 3 bases from V and 11 bases from J, with 14 bases between. CDR1 is SGHTS and CDR2 is YDEGEE in the germline V gene. For the CDR3, the DNA is TGTGCCAGCAGCTACAGAACCTGGAGGGCTTTCTTT. It yields the protein CASSYRTWRAFF.

J is TRBJ1-5 and V is TRBV4-1; 8 bases are a match to TRBD1. The junction had 9 bases not matched to a gene; V was cut back by 0 bases and J by 5 bases. CDR3 length equals 17 residues. CDR1 is MGHRA, CDR2 YSYEKL, per germline. The CDR3 DNA reads as TGCGCCAGCAGCCAAGATGAGACAGGGGCCTACTATCAGCCCCAGCATTTT. Amino acid sequence: CASSQDETGAYYQPQHF.

V usage is TRBV11-2 and J usage is TRBJ1-5, with unresolved D. CDR1 and CDR2 (germline): SGHAT, FQNNGV. CDR3 size: 13 residues. Trimming left V 0 bases short and J 6 bases short, with 6 bases between. For the CDR3, the DNA is TGTGCCAGCAGCTTAGATCCGAGTCAGCCCCAGCATTTT. This sequence encodes CASSLDPSQPQHF.

The chain is built from TRBV14 and TRBJ2-7, with D perhaps matching TRBD2 (5 bases). The CDR3 is 14 residues long. V shed 1 base and J shed 7 bases, with 14 bases lying between them. Germline V gene data show CDR1 as SGHDN and CDR2 as FVKESK. The CDR3 DNA reads as TGTGCCAGCAGCCAAGCCGGAACTACGGGGGAGCAGTACTTC. It is translated as CASSQAGTTGEQYF.

This sequence joins TRBV13 and TRBJ2-7; TRBD2 matches at 9 bases. V lost 5 bases and J lost 0; bases outside the gene matches: 5. The germline gives CDR1 PRHDT, CDR2 FYEKMQ (reference sequence). The length of the CDR3 is 15 residues. CDR3 DNA: TGTGCCAGCAGCCCCTTGCGGGGGGGCTCCTACGAGCAGTACTTC. Amino acids: CASSPLRGGSYEQYF.

The rearrangement links TRBV7-6 to TRBJ2-2; TRBD1 matches 7 bases. With 8 bases clipped from V and 4 bases from J, the junction kept 13 bases outside the gene matches. From germline, CDR1 is SGHVS and CDR2 FNYEAQ. This CDR3 has 16 amino acids. The CDR3 nucleotides are TGTGCCAGCTCCCCAGTCCGGGACAGACTCACCGGGGAGCTGTTTTTT. Amino acids: CASSPVRDRLTGELFF.

The CDR3 region has the DNA TGTGCCAGCAGTTTAGGGCTCACGCAGTACTTC. Amino acids: CASSLGLTQYF. The V and J genes are TRBV28 and TRBJ2-7; D unclear. Germline assignment: CDR1 MDHEN and CDR2 SYDVKM. This CDR3 spans 11 amino acids. V was shortened by 2 bases and J by 9 bases, with 8 bases between the two germline ends.

The V call is TRBV28, the J call TRBJ2-7; 8 bases match TRBD1. CDR1 is MDHEN, CDR2 SYDVKM, per germline. The CDR3 is 15 amino acids. The V gene end was trimmed by 1 base and the J gene end by 4 bases; junction bases not matched to a gene: 6. CDR3 region: CASSLSAGGGYEQYF. DNA for the CDR3: TGTGCCAGCAGTTTATCGGCAGGGGGCGGGTACGAGCAGTACTTC.

This sequence joins TRBV7-2 and TRBJ2-5; 8 positions agree with TRBD2. The CDR3 contains 16 residues. CDR1 SGHTA and CDR2 FQGNSA come from the germline V gene. Germline trimming cut 2 bases from V and 2 bases from J; bases unmatched to any gene: 7. The CDR3 protein is CASSLSPSGLQETQYF. CDR3 nucleotide sequence: TGTGCCAGCAGCTTATCGCCTAGCGGGCTACAAGAGACCCAGTACTTC.

The V call is TRBV5-1, the J call TRBJ1-1; unclear D gene. Germline CDR1 SGHRS, CDR2 YFSETQ. This CDR3 comprises 13 residues. V lost 4 bases and J 1 base, leaving 8 bases between the germline ends. The CDR3 sequence: CASSPNKNTEAFF. The CDR3 DNA follows: TGCGCCAGCAGCCCTAACAAGAACACTGAAGCTTTCTTT.

This clone appeared a single time. This chain connects TRBV6-5 to TRBJ2-7, with 10 bases fitting TRBD2. The CDR3 covers 15 residues. V lost 0 bases and J lost 5; bases outside the gene matches: 4. CDR1 is MNHEY and CDR2 is SVGAGI in the germline V gene. The CDR3 DNA sequence: TGTGCCAGCAGTTACTCTAGCGGGAGGATCCACGAGCAGTACTTC. Amino acids: CASSYSSGRIHEQYF.

The genes are TRBV9 and TRBJ2-5; 14 nucleotides agree with TRBD2. The CDR3 length is 15 residues. The V gene end was trimmed by 4 bases and the J gene end by 5 bases; junction bases not matched to a gene: 4. In germline, CDR1 is SGDLS, CDR2 YYNGEE. CDR3 sequence: CASSTGLAGVETQYF. In DNA, the CDR3 is TGTGCCAGCAGCACGGGACTAGCGGGGGTGGAGACCCAGTACTTC. Filled out from reference TRBV9 and TRBJ2-5, the complete variable domain reads DSGVTQTPKHLITATGQRVTLRCSPRSGDLSVYWYQQSLDQGLQFLIQYYNGEERAKGNILERFSAQQFPDLHSELNLSSLELGDSALYFCASSTGLAGVETQYFGPGTRLLVL.

J is TRBJ1-1 and V is TRBV4-1; TRBD1 matches at 9 bases. The germline V gene encodes CDR1 MGHRA and CDR2 YSYEKL. The CDR3 runs to 16 residues. J gave up 1 base and V 3 bases, and 6 bases lay outside the gene matches. CDR3 DNA: TGCGCCAGCAGCCAGGAATGGGGACAGGGGAACACTGAAGCTTTCTTT. Translating it yields CASSQEWGQGNTEAFF.

This chain uses TRBV7-9 with TRBJ1-1; D not certain. The V gene lost 4 bases and the J gene lost 3 bases, with 12 bases spanning the gap. Germline CDR1 is SEHNR and CDR2 is FQNEAQ (reference sequence). CDR3 length: 14 amino acids. CDR3 nucleotides: TGTGCCAGCAGCTCCATGGGAGTGGACACTGAAGCTTTCTTT. Residues: CASSSMGVDTEAFF.

The chain has TRBV10-1 and TRBJ2-1, with 12 bases fitting TRBD2. The CDR3 length is 16 residues. Germline V gene sequence: CDR1 WNHNN, CDR2 SYGVQD (reference sequence). Trimming cost V 3 bases and J 10 bases; bases outside gene matches: 10. CDR3 loop: CASSDRRLAGVGEQFF. CDR3 coding DNA: TGCGCCAGCAGTGACCGGAGACTAGCGGGAGTAGGGGAGCAGTTCTTC.

The V gene is TRBV7-6, the J gene TRBJ2-6; 9 bases agree with TRBD2. The CDR3 is 18 amino acids. V was pared by 5 bases and J by 0 bases, with 8 bases of the junction left unmatched. Germline V gene sequence: CDR1 SGHVS, CDR2 FNYEAQ. CDR3 amino acids: CASSRGTSLNSGANVLTF. In DNA form, the CDR3 reads TGTGCCAGCAGCCGCGGGACTAGCCTGAACTCTGGGGCCAACGTCCTGACTTTC.

The genes are TRBV5-1 and TRBJ1-2; TRBD1 aligns across 7 bases. V lost 2 bases, J lost 3 bases, and 1 base stayed unmatched. This CDR3 region has 13 residues. The germline V gene has CDR1 SGHRS and CDR2 YFSETQ. The CDR3 protein is CASSFGQDYGYTF. The CDR3 DNA is TGCGCCAGCAGCTTCGGACAGGACTATGGCTACACCTTC.

The chain couples TRBV28 to TRBJ1-2; D uncertain. Trimming took 6 bases from V and 8 from J, leaving 19 bases between them. CDR3 length equals 14 residues. Germline V lookup: CDR1 MDHEN, CDR2 SYDVKM. CDR3 region: CASRSRTLAAGYTF. The CDR3 DNA follows: TGTGCCAGCAGGAGCAGGACCCTTGCGGCGGGCTACACCTTC.

The chain has TRBV5-1 and TRBJ2-3; a weak D match, TRBD1 (6 bases). Germline-derived CDR1 and CDR2 are SGHRS and YFSETQ. Trimming took off 1 base at V and 1 base at J, with 13 bases between the two ends. This CDR3 is built from 16 residues. CDR3 in DNA: TGCGCCAGCAGCTTGTTTGGGGGCGCGGGCACAGATACGCAGTATTTT. Translated, it gives CASSLFGGAGTDTQYF.

This clone was picked up one time. The chain recombines TRBV5-5 with TRBJ1-2; no definite D call. V was shortened by 0 bases and J by 4 bases, with 7 bases between the two germline ends. This CDR3 is 13 amino acids long. From germline, CDR1 is SGHKS and CDR2 YYEKEE (reference sequence). The CDR3 DNA is TGTGCCAGCAGCTTGGACCGAACCTATGGCTACACCTTC. Protein: CASSLDRTYGYTF.

The chain links TRBV13 to TRBJ2-7; the D gene could be TRBD1 or TRBD2 (5 bases each). The V gene lost 6 bases and the J gene lost 4 bases, with 16 bases spanning the gap. The CDR3 has 14 amino acids. In germline, CDR1 is PRHDT, CDR2 FYEKMQ (reference sequence). CDR3 nucleotide sequence: TGTGCCAGCAGGTCAGGTGGGGGACCGTACGAGCAGTACTTC. Its translation is CASRSGGGPYEQYF.

This clone was seen a handful of times. In DNA form, the CDR3 reads TGCGCCAGCAGCTTGGCGGCGGGGGGGCCAGATACGCAGTATTTT. It translates to CASSLAAGGPDTQYF. The chain couples TRBV5-1 to TRBJ2-3; TRBD2 matches 9 bases. The CDR3 contains 15 residues. Germline loops: CDR1 SGHRS, CDR2 YFSETQ. V was clipped by 0 bases and J by 4 bases; unmatched bases: 3.

The rearrangement links TRBV11-3 to TRBJ2-7; no definite D call. Germline V gives CDR1 SGHNT, CDR2 YENEEA. The V end was cut by 1 base, the J end by 3 bases, with 7 bases between. The length of the CDR3 is 13 residues. The chain's CDR3 is CASSLGVLYEQYF. CDR3 bases: TGTGCCAGCAGCTTAGGGGTCCTCTACGAGCAGTACTTC.

This rearrangement joins TRBV5-1 to TRBJ2-7; TRBD2 is a possible D gene (6 bases). The germline gives CDR1 SGHRS, CDR2 YFSETQ. This CDR3 region has 14 residues. V was trimmed by 0 bases and J by 5 bases, leaving 12 bases between them. CDR3: CASSLVAGNDEQYF. In nucleotides, the CDR3 is TGCGCCAGCAGCTTGGTTGCGGGGAACGACGAGCAGTACTTC.

The chain combines TRBV18 with TRBJ1-1; D remains unclear. V lost 3 bases to trimming and J lost 1 base, with 6 bases between them. The CDR3 is 13 amino acids. The V gene's germline CDR1 is KGHSH and CDR2 LQKENI. CDR3 DNA sequence: TGTGCCAGCTCACCCCTAACGAACACTGAAGCTTTCTTT. Protein product: CASSPLTNTEAFF.

This chain uses TRBV4-3 with TRBJ2-2, with D maybe TRBD2 (6 bases). CDR1 LGHNA and CDR2 YSLEER come from the germline V gene. With 4 bases removed from V and 5 bases from J, the gap between germline ends came to 26 bases. The CDR3 sequence is 19 residues long. Here the CDR3 reads CASSPRPASAGVETGELFF. The CDR3 coding sequence is TGCGCCAGCAGCCCTCGACCCGCTAGCGCCGGGGTGGAGACCGGGGAGCTGTTTTTT.

CDR3: CASRTRQGWTEQFF. The CDR3 DNA is TGTGCCAGCAGAACCAGACAGGGGTGGACTGAGCAGTTCTTC. The J gene is TRBJ2-1, the V gene TRBV2; TRBD1 matches 8 bases. CDR1 SNHLY and CDR2 FYNNEI come from the germline V gene. V shed 6 bases and J 9 bases; nucleotides not matched to a gene: 10. There are 14 residues in the CDR3.

The CDR3 protein is CASSWVQGRHTEAFF. In DNA form, the CDR3 reads TGCGCCAGCAGCTGGGTTCAGGGACGGCATACTGAAGCTTTCTTT. The rearrangement joins TRBV5-1 to TRBJ1-1; D is perhaps TRBD1 (5 bases). CDR1 SGHRS and CDR2 YFSETQ come from the germline V gene. There are 15 residues in the CDR3. V lost 3 bases and J 5 bases, leaving 17 bases between the germline ends.